Below are 19 T cell receptor beta chains sequenced from a single sample in a study of post-analysis software for immune sequencing data. Each TCR beta cDNA library carried unique molecular identifiers. TCRdb reprocessed the PCR reads with MiXCR, giving one entry per CDR3 protein. The sample includes a few hundred thousand distinct CDR3 sequences, approximately 38% of them seen just once. Study findings and constraints: There were roughly five TRBV segments more frequent in patients than controls, and TRBV5-6, TRBV5-1 and TRBV20-1 were among them.

Antigens of these TCRs are unknown. Input material: blood. The source of these receptors is a girl aged 2 to 10 with multiple sclerosis.

This chain uses TRBV28 with TRBJ2-3; D not certain. This CDR3 region has 10 residues. V lost 7 bases, J lost 4 bases, and 3 bases lay in between. The germline V gene has CDR1 MDHEN and CDR2 SYDVKM. The CDR3 DNA follows: TGTGCCAGCATGGCAGATACGCAGTATTTT. Translation: CASMADTQYF. The full variable domain, with the rest looked up from reference TRBV28 and TRBJ2-3, is DVKVTQSSRYLVKRTGEKVFLECVQDMDHENMFWYRQDPGLGLRLIYFSYDVKMKEKGDIPEGYSVSREKKERFSLILESASTNQTSMYLCASMADTQYFGPGTRLTVL.

This clonotype was detected only a few times. The V gene is TRBV29-1, the J gene TRBJ1-2, with TRBD1 identical over 7 bases. CDR3 length: 13 amino acids. The V and J ends lost 6 bases and 6 bases, in that order; junction bases with no gene match: 10. Germline V gene data show CDR1 as SQVTM and CDR2 as ANQGSEA. The CDR3 DNA sequence: TGCAGCGTCGCCATAGGGGGCGGGGATGGCTACACCTTC. Translated, it gives CSVAIGGGDGYTF.

The chain uses TRBV5-8 and TRBJ2-1; 10 bases line up with TRBD1. Per germline, CDR1 SGHTS and CDR2 YDEGEE. J was trimmed by 2 bases and V by 3 bases; bases with no gene match: 14. The CDR3 is 19 residues long. The CDR3 region has the DNA TGTGCCAGCAGCTCGGTTATCGACGGGACAGGGGCAACCTACAATGAGCAGTTCTTC. This encodes CASSSVIDGTGATYNEQFF.

This clonotype was counted a few times. J is TRBJ2-5 and V is TRBV5-1; possibly TRBD2 for D (6 bases). Trimming pared 4 bases from V and 2 bases from J, leaving 12 bases between. CDR3 length: 14 residues. Germline V lookup: CDR1 SGHRS, CDR2 YFSETQ. The CDR3, as DNA: TGCGCCAGCAGCGCCGGCGGGACGCAAGAGACCCAGTACTTC. It codes for CASSAGGTQETQYF.

This clonotype was counted at least ten times. CDR3: CASSQPGTSGREAFYEQYF. CDR3 in DNA: TGCGCCAGCAGCCAACCCGGGACTAGCGGGAGGGAGGCCTTCTACGAGCAGTACTTC. This chain uses TRBV4-3 with TRBJ2-7; 16 positions agree with TRBD2. CDR1 and CDR2 (germline): LGHNA, YSLEER. Unmatched junction bases numbered 10, after V lost 2 bases and J lost 3 bases. This CDR3 spans 19 amino acids.

This clonotype has just a few counts. The chain employs TRBV20-1 and TRBJ2-3, with D unresolved. The CDR3 covers 13 residues. Germline CDR1 reads DFQATT; CDR2 reads SNEGSKA (reference sequence). V lost 6 bases and J lost 1, with 11 bases in between. The CDR3 sequence: CSAFGHRTDTQYF. For the CDR3, the DNA is TGCAGTGCGTTTGGCCACCGCACAGATACGCAGTATTTT.

V and J are TRBV21-1 and TRBJ2-7; the table gives TRBD2 as D, unverified against the DNA. The J call may not be correct, given that the DNA end is closer to TRBJ2-5. TRBV21-1 is a listed pseudogene. This CDR3 contains 17 residues. The CDR3 nucleotides read TGTGCCAGCAGCACTAGACTAGCGGACCCGAGGGAGGAGACCCAGTACTTC. Protein product: CASSTRLADPREETQYF.

This clonotype was observed a few times. V usage is TRBV24-1 and J usage is TRBJ2-7; either TRBD1 or TRBD2 may supply D (5 bases each). V was shortened by 3 bases and J by 7 bases, with 18 bases between the two germline ends. From germline, CDR1 is KGHDR and CDR2 SFDVKD. The CDR3 has 15 amino acids. CDR3 amino acids: CATSDPDWDEGEQYF. Written as DNA, the CDR3 is TGTGCCACCAGTGATCCCGACTGGGACGAGGGTGAGCAGTACTTC.

J is TRBJ2-1 and V is TRBV6-5; D might be TRBD2 (7 bases). V lost 10 bases, J lost 8 bases, and 18 bases lay in between. The CDR3 loop spans 13 amino acids. From germline, CDR1 is MNHEY and CDR2 SVGAGI. The CDR3 nucleotides read TGTGCCACCAACCCACCGGGGGGCGATGAGCAGTTCTTC. Translating it yields CATNPPGGDEQFF.

This clonotype was picked up a small number of times. The chain combines TRBV20-1 with TRBJ2-5; D not certain. The CDR3 contains 14 residues. V was pared by 0 bases and J by 1 base, with 9 bases between. Germline-derived CDR1 and CDR2 are DFQATT and SNEGSKA (reference sequence). CDR3 region: CSARDLQTQETQYF. The CDR3 nucleotides read TGCAGTGCTAGAGATCTTCAGACCCAAGAGACCCAGTACTTC.

The genes are TRBV7-9 and TRBJ2-7, with D possibly TRBD1 on 5 matching bases. V lost 5 bases and J 7 bases, leaving 12 bases between the germline ends. This CDR3 has 12 residues. Germline lookup yields CDR1 SEHNR and CDR2 FQNEAQ (reference sequence). The CDR3 is CASSRRAGEQYF. The DNA for the CDR3 is TGTGCCAGCAGCCGCAGGGCTGGAGAGCAGTACTTC.

J is TRBJ1-2 and V is TRBV20-1, with 7 bases matching TRBD1. In germline, CDR1 is DFQATT, CDR2 SNEGSKA (reference sequence). Germline trimming cut 1 base from V and 3 bases from J; bases unmatched to any gene: 14. The CDR3 consists of 17 residues. This CDR3 reads CSARAVDRVGGDYGYTF. The CDR3 DNA is TGCAGTGCTAGAGCGGTCGACAGGGTAGGAGGAGACTATGGCTACACCTTC.

This clonotype was counted between two and nine times. V usage is TRBV4-1 and J usage is TRBJ2-6, with D perhaps given as TRBD1 or TRBD2 (5 bases each). V was shortened by 4 bases and J by 4 bases, with 23 bases between the two germline ends. The CDR3 consists of 19 residues. Germline CDR1 reads MGHRA; CDR2 reads YSYEKL. CDR3 coding DNA: TGCGCCAGCAGCCGGCGGCCGGACATTCCAAAGCGGGGGGCCAACGTCCTGACTTTC. This codes for CASSRRPDIPKRGANVLTF.

This clonotype came up many times. The chain has TRBV29-1 and TRBJ2-5, with TRBD1 identical over 7 bases. The CDR3 spans 13 residues. Looked up from germline, CDR1 is SQVTM and CDR2 is ANQGSEA. The junction had 4 bases not matched to a gene; V was cut back by 4 bases and J by 2 bases. CDR3 sequence (DNA): TGCAGCGTTGGACAGGGCAGACAAGAGACCCAGTACTTC. Translation gives CSVGQGRQETQYF.

The V gene is TRBV20-1, the J gene TRBJ2-3; 14 positions match TRBD2. The germline V gene has CDR1 DFQATT and CDR2 SNEGSKA (reference sequence). The CDR3 contains 16 residues. V shed 3 bases and J 5 bases; nucleotides not matched to a gene: 7. CDR3 amino acids: CSARARLAGGRDTQYF. CDR3 nucleotides: TGCAGTGCTAGGGCCAGACTAGCGGGAGGGAGAGATACGCAGTATTTT.

The chain uses TRBV12-3 or TRBV12-4 and TRBJ2-1; 9 bases match TRBD2. V shed 1 base, J shed 4 bases, and the junction held 2 bases outside the gene matches. The CDR3 length is 15 residues. The CDR3 sequence: CASSLGTSEYNEQFF. In DNA, the CDR3 is TGTGCCAGCAGTTTAGGGACTAGCGAGTACAATGAGCAGTTCTTC.

J is TRBJ1-2 and V is TRBV28, with D possibly TRBD1 on 5 matching bases. V shed 5 bases and J shed 5 bases, with 18 bases lying between them. This CDR3 spans 15 amino acids. The germline V gene encodes CDR1 MDHEN and CDR2 SYDVKM. The CDR3 sequence is CASSMISYGAYGYTF. The CDR3 DNA is TGTGCCAGCAGTATGATCAGTTACGGGGCTTATGGCTACACCTTC.

This sequence joins TRBV29-1 and TRBJ2-1; tentative D call: TRBD2 (6 bases). CDR3 length: 14 residues. Per the germline V gene, CDR1 is SQVTM and CDR2 is ANQGSEA. The germline V and J ends were trimmed by 1 base and 15 bases, with 22 bases remaining between them. CDR3 DNA: TGCAGCGTTGAAGCCTTGGCGGGAAGCCACAATAGGTTCTTC. It yields the protein CSVEALAGSHNRFF.

The chain carries TRBV30 and TRBJ1-1; D not certain. Per germline, CDR1 GTSNPN and CDR2 SVGIG (reference sequence). The germline V and J ends were trimmed by 2 bases and 0 bases, with 7 bases remaining between them. The CDR3 has 13 residues. The CDR3 loop reads CAWSFRLNTEAFF. The DNA of the CDR3 is TGTGCCTGGAGTTTTAGGTTGAACACTGAAGCTTTCTTT.